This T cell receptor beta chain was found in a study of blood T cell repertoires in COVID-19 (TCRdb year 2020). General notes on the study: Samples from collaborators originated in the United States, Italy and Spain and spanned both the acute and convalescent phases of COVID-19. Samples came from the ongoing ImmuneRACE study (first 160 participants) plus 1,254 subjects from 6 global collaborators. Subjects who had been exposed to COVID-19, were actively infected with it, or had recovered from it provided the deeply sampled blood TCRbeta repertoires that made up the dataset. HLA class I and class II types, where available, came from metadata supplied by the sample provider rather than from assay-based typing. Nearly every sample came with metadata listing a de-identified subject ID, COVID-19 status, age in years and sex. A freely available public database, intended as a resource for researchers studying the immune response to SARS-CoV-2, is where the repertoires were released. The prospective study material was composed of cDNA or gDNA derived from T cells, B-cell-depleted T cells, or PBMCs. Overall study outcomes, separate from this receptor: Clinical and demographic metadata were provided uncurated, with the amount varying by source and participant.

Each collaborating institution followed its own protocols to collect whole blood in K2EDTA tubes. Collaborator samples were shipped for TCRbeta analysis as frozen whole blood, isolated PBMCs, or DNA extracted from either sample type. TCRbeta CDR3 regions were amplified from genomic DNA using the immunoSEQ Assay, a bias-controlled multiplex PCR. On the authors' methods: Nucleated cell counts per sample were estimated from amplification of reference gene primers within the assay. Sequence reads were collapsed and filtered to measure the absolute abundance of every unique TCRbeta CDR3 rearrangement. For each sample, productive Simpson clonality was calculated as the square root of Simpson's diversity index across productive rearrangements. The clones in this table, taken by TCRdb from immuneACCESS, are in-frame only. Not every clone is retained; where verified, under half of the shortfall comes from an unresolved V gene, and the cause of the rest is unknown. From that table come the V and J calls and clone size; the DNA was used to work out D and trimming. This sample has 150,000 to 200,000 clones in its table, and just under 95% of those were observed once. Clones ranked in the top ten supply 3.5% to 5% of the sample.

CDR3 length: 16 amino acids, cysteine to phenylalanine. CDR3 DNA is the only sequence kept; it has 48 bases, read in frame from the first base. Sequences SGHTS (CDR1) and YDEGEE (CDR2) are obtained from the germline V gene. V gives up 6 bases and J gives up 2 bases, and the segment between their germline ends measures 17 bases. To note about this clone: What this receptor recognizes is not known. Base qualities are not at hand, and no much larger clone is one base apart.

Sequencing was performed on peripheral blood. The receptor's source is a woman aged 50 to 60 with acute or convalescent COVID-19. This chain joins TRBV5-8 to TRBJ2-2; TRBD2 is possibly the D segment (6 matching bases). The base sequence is TGTGCCAGCAATGCGGGGCGGCGCTCTAACACCGGGGAGCTGTTTTTT. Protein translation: CASNAGRRSNTGELFF.